These 20 T cell receptor beta chains originate from one sample sequenced in a study of shared clonotypes between healthy human individuals. Using immunoSEQ multiplex PCR, the repertoire was profiled, and TCRdb retains in-frame clones only, with some absent. The sample lists around 990,000 clones, around 77% occurring once. The sample taken for sequencing was memory CD4+ T cells from PBMCs. The subset: CD45RA-negative fraction. These TCRs come from a man between 18 and 35 years old in good health. Some clones in this sample may be carry-over from other donors' samples.

The rearrangement links TRBV29-1 to TRBJ2-7; either TRBD1 or TRBD2 may fit D (5 bases each). This CDR3 is built from 14 residues. Trimming stripped 4 bases from V and 0 bases from J, with 13 bases between. Germline loops: CDR1 SQVTM, CDR2 ANQGSEA. The CDR3 region is CSVGGTSNSYEQYF. As DNA, the CDR3 is TGCAGCGTTGGAGGGACGTCGAACTCCTACGAGCAGTACTTC.

The rearrangement uses TRBV2 and TRBJ2-5; 10 nucleotides line up with TRBD2. The CDR3 length is 15 residues. Germline V gene data show CDR1 as SNHLY and CDR2 as FYNNEI. With V trimmed by 10 bases and J by 6 bases, 14 bases remained unmatched. The CDR3 is CANTGLAGVVQTQYF. The CDR3 coding sequence is TGTGCCAACACCGGCCTAGCGGGAGTGGTACAGACCCAGTACTTC.

This clone has a handful of counts. The CDR3 loop is CASSFGLSGANVLTF. CDR3 bases: TGTGCCAGCAGTTTTGGACTCTCTGGGGCCAACGTCCTGACTTTC. The chain has TRBV28 and TRBJ2-6, with TRBD2 as a possible D gene (5 bases). Germline CDR1 MDHEN, CDR2 SYDVKM. The CDR3 consists of 15 residues. Trimming shortened V by 3 bases and J by 0 bases, and 6 bases separated the two germline ends. Drawing the rest from reference TRBV28 and TRBJ2-6, the complete variable domain is DVKVTQSSRYLVKRTGEKVFLECVQDMDHENMFWYRQDPGLGLRLIYFSYDVKMKEKGDIPEGYSVSREKKERFSLILESASTNQTSMYLCASSFGLSGANVLTFGAGSRLTVL.

The chain employs TRBV27 and TRBJ1-5; tentatively, D is TRBD1 (5 bases). Germline V gives CDR1 MNHEY, CDR2 SMNVEV (reference sequence). V shed 3 bases and J shed 3 bases, with 12 bases lying between them. The CDR3 has 15 amino acids. CDR3 nucleotide sequence: TGTGCCAGCAGTTTTCAGGGCAGATACAATCAGCCCCAGCATTTT. The encoded protein is CASSFQGRYNQPQHF.

V gene TRBV7-2 combines with J gene TRBJ2-2, with 8 positions matching TRBD2. Germline lookup yields CDR1 SGHTA and CDR2 FQGNSA. This CDR3 is built from 15 residues. The ends lost 5 bases at V and 0 bases at J; junction bases unmatched: 2. This CDR3 is CASSVSGANTGELFF. CDR3 bases: TGTGCCAGCAGCGTTAGCGGGGCGAACACCGGGGAGCTGTTTTTT.

The chain employs TRBV18 and TRBJ1-2; 7 nucleotides match TRBD1. The CDR3 is 15 residues long. Germline assignment: CDR1 KGHSH and CDR2 LQKENI. J was trimmed by 4 bases and V by 3 bases; bases with no gene match: 8. CDR3 nucleotide sequence: TGTGCCAGCTCACCGATGGGGGGACAGATCTATGGCTACACCTTC. It codes for CASSPMGGQIYGYTF. The full variable domain, with the rest looked up from reference TRBV18 and TRBJ1-2, is NAGVMQNPRHLVRRRGQEARLRCSPMKGHSHVYWYRQLPEEGLKFMVYLQKENIIDESGMPKERFSAEFPKEGPSILRIQQVVRGDSAAYFCASSPMGGQIYGYTFGSGTRLTVV.

The chain carries TRBV13 and TRBJ2-7; 12 positions match TRBD2. The CDR3 contains 14 residues. V lost 1 base and J lost 8; bases outside the gene matches: 3. Germline CDR1 is PRHDT and CDR2 is FYEKMQ (reference sequence). The CDR3 coding sequence is TGTGCCAGCAGCTTAGACCGGACTAGCGGGAAGCAGTACTTC. This gives the protein CASSLDRTSGKQYF. The variable domain in full, completed from reference TRBV13 and TRBJ2-7, reads AAGVIQSPRHLIKEKRETATLKCYPIPRHDTVYWYQQGPGQDPQFLISFYEKMQSDKGSIPDRFSAQQFSDYHSELNMSSLELGDSALYFCASSLDRTSGKQYFGPGTRLTVT.

The rearrangement uses TRBV29-1 and TRBJ2-5, with TRBD1 identical over 9 bases. V gave up 6 bases and J gave up 5 bases; unmatched junction bases: 10. From germline, CDR1 is SQVTM and CDR2 ANQGSEA. The CDR3 is made up of 14 amino acids. CDR3 residues: CSVDLGQGGETQYF. DNA of the CDR3: TGCAGCGTCGACCTGGGACAGGGTGGGGAGACCCAGTACTTC.

Notes on this clone: Other DNA sequences in the sample encode the same CDR3. J is TRBJ1-1 and V is TRBV29-1, with D perhaps TRBD1 (5 bases). V lost 7 bases to trimming and J lost 1 base, with 7 bases between them. The CDR3 contains 11 residues. Germline CDR1 is SQVTM and CDR2 is ANQGSEA. The CDR3 DNA reads as TGCAGCGGGGGGAGGAACACTGAAGCTTTCTTT. Translating gives CSGGRNTEAFF.

This clone was detected once. This chain links TRBV10-3 with TRBJ1-5; maybe TRBD1 (5 bases). The CDR3 length is 15 residues. The V gene lost 2 bases and the J gene lost 3 bases, with 11 bases spanning the gap. CDR1 and CDR2 (germline): ENHRY, SYGVKD. CDR3 coding DNA: TGTGCCATCAGTGAGATTGACAGCCCCAATCAGCCCCAGCATTTT. It yields the protein CAISEIDSPNQPQHF.

This chain uses TRBV28 with TRBJ2-2; TRBD1 aligns across 8 bases. The CDR3 loop spans 16 amino acids. V trimming: 5 bases; J trimming: 1 base; junction bases outside the gene matches: 6. The germline CDR1 and CDR2 sequences are MDHEN and SYDVKM. The CDR3 sequence is CASSPSGTGNTGELFF. The DNA of the CDR3 is TGTGCCAGCAGTCCGTCCGGGACAGGGAACACCGGGGAGCTGTTTTTT. Full variable domain (remainder filled in from reference TRBV28 and TRBJ2-2): DVKVTQSSRYLVKRTGEKVFLECVQDMDHENMFWYRQDPGLGLRLIYFSYDVKMKEKGDIPEGYSVSREKKERFSLILESASTNQTSMYLCASSPSGTGNTGELFFGEGSRLTVL.

The V and J genes are TRBV28 and TRBJ2-2; perhaps TRBD1 as D (5 bases). This CDR3 region has 13 residues. Germline lookup yields CDR1 MDHEN and CDR2 SYDVKM. Trimming removed 3 bases at V and 6 bases at J, with 8 bases between. The CDR3 sequence is CASSLLRAGELFF. DNA for the CDR3: TGTGCCAGCAGTTTGCTCAGGGCCGGGGAGCTGTTTTTT.

This clone occurred a few times. The sample holds other DNA sequences that translate to the same CDR3. The chain uses TRBV18 and TRBJ2-7; D call uncertain. In germline, CDR1 is KGHSH, CDR2 LQKENI. V lost 3 bases to trimming and J lost 0 bases, with 3 bases between them. The CDR3 is made up of 12 amino acids. The CDR3 region has the DNA TGTGCCAGCTCACCTAGCTCCTACGAGCAGTACTTC. As protein: CASSPSSYEQYF.

The chain uses TRBV27 and TRBJ2-7; 9 nucleotides align to TRBD2. Germline values: CDR1 MNHEY, CDR2 SMNVEV (reference sequence). V trimming: 0 bases; J trimming: 2 bases; junction bases outside the gene matches: 11. The CDR3 totals 18 residues. The CDR3, as DNA: TGTGCCAGCAGTTTATCACTCCCCGGGCTAGCGGGAACCTACGAGCAGTACTTC. Translating gives CASSLSLPGLAGTYEQYF.

The rearrangement joins TRBV5-1 to TRBJ2-2, with 10 bases lining up with TRBD2. The CDR3 extends over 15 amino acids. Germline assignment: CDR1 SGHRS and CDR2 YFSETQ. V was pared by 3 bases and J by 7 bases, with 6 bases of the junction left unmatched. For the CDR3, the DNA is TGCGCCAGCAGCTACCTAGCGGGAGCGGACGGGGAGCTGTTTTTT. It yields the protein CASSYLAGADGELFF.

This clone was found many times. The chain recombines TRBV5-1 with TRBJ1-2; TRBD1 matches 8 bases. This CDR3 has 16 residues. Per the germline V gene, CDR1 is SGHRS and CDR2 is YFSETQ. Trimming removed 0 bases from V and 7 bases from J; junction bases left unmatched: 11. The DNA of the CDR3 is TGCGCCAGCAGCTTGGCGGCCACGACAGGGACAGGTGGCTACACCTTC. Its translation is CASSLAATTGTGGYTF.

The rearrangement links TRBV7-2 to TRBJ2-1; D tentatively reads TRBD1 or TRBD2 (7 bases each). The CDR3 has 16 amino acids. Germline values: CDR1 SGHTA, CDR2 FQGNSA. V was pared by 4 bases and J by 2 bases, with 15 bases between. The CDR3: CASSSFRGGPYNEQFF. DNA for the CDR3: TGTGCCAGCAGCTCATTCAGGGGGGGTCCCTACAATGAGCAGTTCTTC.

The chain carries TRBV19 and TRBJ2-4; no clear D gene. Germline assignment: CDR1 LNHDA and CDR2 SQIVND (reference sequence). V was trimmed by 2 bases and J by 0 bases, leaving 14 bases between them. The CDR3 totals 17 residues. In DNA, the CDR3 is TGTGCCAGTAGTATACCCCCCCAGACCTTAGCCAAAAACATTCAGTACTTC. It encodes CASSIPPQTLAKNIQYF. The full variable domain, its missing parts supplied by reference TRBV19 and TRBJ2-4, is DGGITQSPKYLFRKEGQNVTLSCEQNLNHDAMYWYRQDPGQGLRLIYYSQIVNDFQKGDIAEGYSVSREKKESFPLTVTSAQKNPTAFYLCASSIPPQTLAKNIQYFGAGTRLSVL.

This clone turned up a few times. The chain employs TRBV18 and TRBJ2-4, with TRBD1 matching 11 bases. The CDR3 has 15 amino acids. Germline V lookup: CDR1 KGHSH, CDR2 LQKENI. After removal of 5 bases from V and 9 bases from J, the junction contained 9 bases not matched to a gene. Here the CDR3 reads CASSRTGGERGIQYF. The DNA of the CDR3 is TGTGCCAGCTCAAGGACAGGGGGCGAAAGGGGCATTCAGTACTTC.

This chain joins TRBV28 and TRBJ2-6; D is perhaps TRBD2 (5 bases). CDR1 and CDR2 from the germline V gene are MDHEN and SYDVKM. Trimming pared 3 bases from V and 7 bases from J, leaving 13 bases between. The CDR3 has 15 residues. The CDR3 region is CASSFEGRGANVLTF. The CDR3 bases are TGTGCCAGCAGTTTTGAGGGAAGAGGTGCCAACGTCCTGACTTTC. Full variable domain (rest looked up from reference TRBV28 and TRBJ2-6): DVKVTQSSRYLVKRTGEKVFLECVQDMDHENMFWYRQDPGLGLRLIYFSYDVKMKEKGDIPEGYSVSREKKERFSLILESASTNQTSMYLCASSFEGRGANVLTFGAGSRLTVL.